Listed below are T cell receptor beta chains from one sample, sequenced in a study of human T cells and chemical hapten exposure. TCRdb redid the calling of the RACE reads with MiXCR, one entry per CDR3 protein. The sample holds about 49,000 distinct CDR3 sequences, 9.3% seen once. Here the sequenced sample was whole blood, taken in connection with sensitization to the hapten diphenylcyclopropenone (DPC). Receptors originate from a woman between 50 and 59 years old with alopecia areata. Some clones in this sample may be carry-over from other donors' samples. Each CDR3 is given with its conserved first and last residue. Clone size is given for some rows only: seen once, a few or many times, or a class if the clone is expanded.

V,length,size,CDR3
TRBV2,14,-,CASQGQESYNEQFF
TRBV6-1,16,many,CASSAQEGRVRTEAFF
TRBV20-1,13,-,CSAGAANTGELFF
TRBV11-2,14,many,CASSSAGLVYEQYF
TRBV7-6,16,many,CASSSPFRGLNYGYTF
TRBV5-4,13,many,CASSPTTEYEQYF
TRBV12-3/TRBV12-4,15,-,CASSVAGSSYNEQFF
TRBV10-2,14,many,CASSESTATDTQYF
TRBV6-5,19,many,CASSYSHPGVTGFTDTQYF
TRBV18,13,few,CASWSGNDNEQFF
TRBV3-1,18,many,CASSQAIGGNAGANVLTF
TRBV30,13,many,CAWSPKTGDGYTF
TRBV4-3,15,many,CASSQEPLRGNIQYF
TRBV7-6,13,many,CASGGRVYNEQFF
TRBV5-1,18,many,CASSSAAGGSPGANVLTF
TRBV29-1,17,many,CSVGSKPGTGGTDTQYF
TRBV29-1,12,few,CSVGRNNYGYTF
TRBV20-1,15,many,CSARDPWGSGYGYTF
TRBV18,16,many,CASSPNPALRIGTQYF
TRBV20-1,12,many,CSVKKQVLEAFF
TRBV12-3/TRBV12-4,14,few,CASSSGGLKTEAFF
TRBV20-1,13,many,CSAPERYTGELFF
TRBV20-1,16,few,CSARVVGTRSSYEQYF
TRBV6-2/TRBV6-3,15,-,CASSMGPKSSYEQYF
TRBV7-2,12,many,CASSQYQETQYF
TRBV29-1,13,-,CSVETGGTGELFF
TRBV20-1,14,many,CSARDSLAGYTQYF
TRBV28,14,few,CASTRGGRIYEQYF
TRBV18,16,many,CASSPRPPKSGDTQYF
TRBV12-3/TRBV12-4,8,many,CASNRDNF
TRBV29-1,12,-,CSVEVGERGAFF
TRBV6-5,15,many,CASSYARQYQETQYF
TRBV19,16,many,CASSPPSLSSYNEQFF
TRBV5-4,16,-,CASSPRRSGHTDTQYF
TRBV18,15,many,CASLKAGHGDQPQHF
TRBV20-1,13,few,CSSFLNGNQPQHF
TRBV18,14,few,CASSPAALNTEAFF
TRBV5-1,13,-,CASSWTSEATQYF
TRBV28,16,-,CASTAGGASGANVLTF
TRBV6-1,20,many,CASNSVLLPGQGPTKNIQYF
TRBV7-2,16,-,CASSLDSSALYNEQFF
TRBV12-5,14,few,CASGQGQGTGELFF